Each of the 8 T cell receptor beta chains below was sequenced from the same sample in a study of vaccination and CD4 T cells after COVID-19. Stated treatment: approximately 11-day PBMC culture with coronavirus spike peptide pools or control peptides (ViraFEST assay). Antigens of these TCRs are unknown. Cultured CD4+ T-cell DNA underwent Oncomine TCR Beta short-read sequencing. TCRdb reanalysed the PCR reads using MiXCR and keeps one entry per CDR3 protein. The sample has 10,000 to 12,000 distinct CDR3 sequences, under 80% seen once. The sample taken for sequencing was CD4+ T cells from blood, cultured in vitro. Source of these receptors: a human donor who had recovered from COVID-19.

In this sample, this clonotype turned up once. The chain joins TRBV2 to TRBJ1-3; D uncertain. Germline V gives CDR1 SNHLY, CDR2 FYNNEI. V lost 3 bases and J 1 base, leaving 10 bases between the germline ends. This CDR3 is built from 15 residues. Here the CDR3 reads CASSDGVLSGNTIYF. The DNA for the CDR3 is TGTGCCAGCAGTGACGGGGTTCTGTCTGGAAACACCATATATTTT.

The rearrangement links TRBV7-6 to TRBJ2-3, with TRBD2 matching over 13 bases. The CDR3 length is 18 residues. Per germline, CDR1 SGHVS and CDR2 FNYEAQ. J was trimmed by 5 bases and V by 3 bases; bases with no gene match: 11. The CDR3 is CASSFTPPLAGGQDTQYF. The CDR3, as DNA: TGTGCCAGCAGCTTCACTCCCCCACTAGCGGGAGGGCAAGATACGCAGTATTTT.

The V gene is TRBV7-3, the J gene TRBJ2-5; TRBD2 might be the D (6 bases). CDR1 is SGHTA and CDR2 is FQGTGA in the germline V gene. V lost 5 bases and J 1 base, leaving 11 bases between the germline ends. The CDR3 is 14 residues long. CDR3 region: CASSPGEAQETQYF. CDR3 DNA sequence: TGTGCCAGCAGCCCGGGGGAGGCCCAAGAGACCCAGTACTTC. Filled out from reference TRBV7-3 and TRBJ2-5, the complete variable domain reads GAGVSQTPSNKVTEKGKYVELRCDPISGHTALYWYRQSLGQGPEFLIYFQGTGAADDSGLPNDRFFAVRPEGSVSTLKIQRTERGDSAVYLCASSPGEAQETQYFGPGTRLLVL.

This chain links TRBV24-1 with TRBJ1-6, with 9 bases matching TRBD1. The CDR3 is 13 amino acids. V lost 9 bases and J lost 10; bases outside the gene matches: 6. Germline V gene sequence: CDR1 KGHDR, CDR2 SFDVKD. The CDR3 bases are TGTGCCACCCGGGGACAGGGAAGCTCACCCCTCCACTTT. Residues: CATRGQGSSPLHF.

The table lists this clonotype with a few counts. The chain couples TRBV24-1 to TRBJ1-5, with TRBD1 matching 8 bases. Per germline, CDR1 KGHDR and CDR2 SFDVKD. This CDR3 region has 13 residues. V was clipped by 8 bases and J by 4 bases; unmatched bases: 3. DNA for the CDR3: TGTGCCACCACCAGGGGGCCGAATCAGCCCCAGCATTTT. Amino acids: CATTRGPNQPQHF.

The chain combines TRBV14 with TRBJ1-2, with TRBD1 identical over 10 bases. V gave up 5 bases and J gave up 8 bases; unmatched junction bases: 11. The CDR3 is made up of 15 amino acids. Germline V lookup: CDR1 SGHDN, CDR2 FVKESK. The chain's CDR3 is CASSSRQGALEGYTF. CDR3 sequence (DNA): TGTGCCAGCAGCTCCCGACAGGGGGCTTTGGAGGGCTACACCTTC.

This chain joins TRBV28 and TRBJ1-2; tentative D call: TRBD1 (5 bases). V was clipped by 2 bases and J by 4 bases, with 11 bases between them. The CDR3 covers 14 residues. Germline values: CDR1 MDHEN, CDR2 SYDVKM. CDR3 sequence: CASSLTGALYGYTF. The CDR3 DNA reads TGTGCCAGCAGTTTAACAGGAGCTCTCTATGGCTACACCTTC.

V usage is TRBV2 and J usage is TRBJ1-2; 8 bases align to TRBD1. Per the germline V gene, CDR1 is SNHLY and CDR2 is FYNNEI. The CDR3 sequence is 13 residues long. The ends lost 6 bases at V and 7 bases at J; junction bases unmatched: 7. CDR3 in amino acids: CASRGQGILGYTF. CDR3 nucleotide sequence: TGTGCCAGCAGAGGACAGGGAATTCTTGGCTACACCTTC.